The T cell receptor (beta chain) described here comes from a study of blood T cells in healthy people across ages. CDR1 is DFQATT and CDR2 is SNEGSKA in the germline V gene (reference sequence). Trimming removed 0 bases from V and 9 bases from J, with 18 bases in between. The CDR3 extends over 15 amino acids. Broader study findings: Measured against age, TCR beta diversity per million T cells decreased in a roughly linear manner.

Through a sample-barcoded 5' primer and a J-beta primer mix, a second PCR was run for roughly 6 to 11 cycles. TCRdb analysed the 5' RACE reads with MiXCR anew, one entry per CDR3 protein. The sample lists fewer than 950,000 distinct CDR3 sequences, around 34% seen once, with 10% to 15% in the top ten. A remark on this clonotype: Antigen specificity is unknown.

The TCR comes from a man aged 18-30 years in good health. What was sequenced was blood. The gene calls are TRBV20-1 and TRBJ1-5, with D perhaps matching TRBD1 (5 bases). The CDR3 region is CSARDHQDSSRPQHF. In DNA form, the CDR3 reads TGCAGTGCTAGAGATCACCAAGACAGCTCACGGCCCCAGCATTTT.